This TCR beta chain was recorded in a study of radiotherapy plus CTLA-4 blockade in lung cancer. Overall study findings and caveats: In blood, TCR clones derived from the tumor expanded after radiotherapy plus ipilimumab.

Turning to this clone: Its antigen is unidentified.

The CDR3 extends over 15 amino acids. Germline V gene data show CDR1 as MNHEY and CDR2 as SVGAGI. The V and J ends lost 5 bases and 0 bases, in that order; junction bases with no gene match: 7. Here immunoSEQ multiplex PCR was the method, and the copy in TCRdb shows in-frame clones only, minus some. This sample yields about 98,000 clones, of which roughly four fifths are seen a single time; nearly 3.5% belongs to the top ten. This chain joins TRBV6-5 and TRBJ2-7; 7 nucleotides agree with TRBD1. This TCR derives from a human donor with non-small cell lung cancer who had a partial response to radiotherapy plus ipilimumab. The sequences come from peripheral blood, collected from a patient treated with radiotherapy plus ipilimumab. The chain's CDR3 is CASSNYRGSSYEQYF. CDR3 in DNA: TGTGCCAGCAGTAACTACAGGGGCAGCTCCTACGAGCAGTACTTC.